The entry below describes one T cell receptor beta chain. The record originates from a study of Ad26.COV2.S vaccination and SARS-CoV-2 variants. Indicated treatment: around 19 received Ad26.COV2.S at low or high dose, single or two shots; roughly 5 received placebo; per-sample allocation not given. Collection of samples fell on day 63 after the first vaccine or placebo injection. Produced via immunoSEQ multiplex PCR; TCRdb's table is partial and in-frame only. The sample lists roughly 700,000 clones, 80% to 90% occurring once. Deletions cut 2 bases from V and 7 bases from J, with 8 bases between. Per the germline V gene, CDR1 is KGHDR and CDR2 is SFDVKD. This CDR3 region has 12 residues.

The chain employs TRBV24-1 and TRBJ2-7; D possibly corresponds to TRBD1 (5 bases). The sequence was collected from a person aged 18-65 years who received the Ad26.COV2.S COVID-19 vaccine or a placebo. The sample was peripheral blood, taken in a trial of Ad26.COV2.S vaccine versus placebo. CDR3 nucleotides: TGTGCCACCAGTGATTGGGCAGGGGAGCAGTACTTC. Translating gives CATSDWAGEQYF.